These 17 T cell receptor beta chains originate from one sample sequenced in a study of T-cell reconstitution after alpha-beta-depleted transplantation in children. It was with unique molecular identifiers that the TCRbeta library was prepared. One entry per CDR3 protein results from TCRdb running MiXCR on the PCR reads. Here the sample spans some 290,000 distinct CDR3 sequences, 23% being singletons. Here the sequenced sample was PBMCs, mostly from graft donor cells, taken 180 days after TCRalphabeta/CD19-depleted stem cell transplant. The receptors derive from a male patient aged 10 to 17 who had a stem cell transplant for acute lymphoblastic leukemia, so the T cells may come from the graft donor.

CDR3 nucleotide sequence: TGCAGTGCTGCCGGCCAGCTGGAGTCTAGCACCGGGGAGCTGTTTTTT. It translates to CSAAGQLESSTGELFF. This chain links TRBV20-1 with TRBJ2-2; D gene unclear. The CDR3 runs 16 residues. V lost 5 bases, J lost 4 bases, and 20 bases lay in between. Per germline, CDR1 DFQATT and CDR2 SNEGSKA (reference sequence).

The chain is built from TRBV7-9 and TRBJ2-5; the D gene is possibly TRBD2 (6 bases). Looked up from germline, CDR1 is SEHNR and CDR2 is FQNEAQ (reference sequence). Trimming took 2 bases from V and 7 from J, leaving 20 bases between them. This CDR3 has 16 amino acids. The chain's CDR3 is CASSLNEEGRGGTQYF. For the CDR3, the DNA is TGTGCCAGCAGCTTAAACGAGGAGGGCCGGGGAGGGACCCAGTACTTC.

This clonotype appeared a few times. J is TRBJ2-5 and V is TRBV11-1, with 9 bases matching TRBD2. Germline V gene sequence: CDR1 SGHAT, CDR2 FQDESV (reference sequence). The V segment lost 3 bases and the J segment 5 bases; nucleotides outside the gene matches: 22. This CDR3 spans 20 amino acids. CDR3 sequence (DNA): TGTGCCAGCAGCTTTCCCCCCCCGAGGTGGCGGGAGGGCCCTCGGGAGACCCAGTACTTC. As protein: CASSFPPPRWREGPRETQYF.

This sequence joins TRBV7-3 and TRBJ1-1, with 10 bases identical to TRBD1. The CDR3 sequence is 17 residues long. Germline trimming cut 4 bases from V and 6 bases from J; bases unmatched to any gene: 14. Looked up from germline, CDR1 is SGHTA and CDR2 is FQGTGA. DNA for the CDR3: TGTGCCAGCAGCTCTATCGACAGGGGGCGAATTAACGCTGAAGCTTTCTTT. Translation gives CASSSIDRGRINAEAFF.

About this clonotype: Germline and junction disagree at one end, which may indicate a read error. The V and J genes are TRBV6-1 and TRBJ2-2, with D maybe TRBD2 (5 bases). CDR3 length equals 13 residues. CDR1 MNHNS and CDR2 SASEGT come from the germline V gene. Here the CDR3 reads CASSPGNPGELFF. In DNA form, the CDR3 reads TGTGCCAGCAGTCCGGGGAACCCCGGGGAGCTGTTTTTT.

The chain carries TRBV7-2 and TRBJ1-1; 9 bases line up with TRBD1. The V segment lost 5 bases and the J segment 7 bases; nucleotides outside the gene matches: 8. CDR1 is SGHTA, CDR2 FQGNSA, per germline. CDR3 length: 14 residues. Written as DNA, the CDR3 is TGTGCCAGCAGCCCAAACAGGGGGCAAGGTGAAGCTTTCTTT. Its protein product is CASSPNRGQGEAFF.

This clonotype was counted once. The V gene is TRBV5-1, the J gene TRBJ2-1; 7 bases map to TRBD2. V gave up 0 bases and J gave up 7 bases; unmatched junction bases: 7. This CDR3 is 15 amino acids long. Germline V gives CDR1 SGHRS, CDR2 YFSETQ. This CDR3 reads CASSLGREIGNEQFF. CDR3 DNA sequence: TGCGCCAGCAGCTTGGGGCGGGAGATCGGGAATGAGCAGTTCTTC.

The rearrangement uses TRBV7-2 and TRBJ2-7; 10 bases fit TRBD1. Trimming at V came to 4 bases and at J to 5 bases, leaving 5 bases not matched to a gene. The germline CDR1 and CDR2 sequences are SGHTA and FQGNSA. The CDR3 totals 14 residues. The CDR3 region is CASSSGQGLNEQYF. The CDR3 bases are TGTGCCAGCAGCTCGGGACAGGGGCTTAACGAGCAGTACTTC.

V is TRBV5-5 and J is TRBJ2-3; D gene uncertain. The CDR3 is made up of 14 amino acids. The germline V gene has CDR1 SGHKS and CDR2 YYEKEE (reference sequence). V was clipped by 1 base and J by 0 bases, with 6 bases between them. The DNA of the CDR3 is TGTGCCAGCAGCTTGTCCAGTAGCACAGATACGCAGTATTTT. This codes for CASSLSSSTDTQYF.

CDR3 in DNA: TGCGCCAGCAGCGCCCAGGGAGTTGGCACTGAAGCTTTCTTT. Its translation: CASSAQGVGTEAFF. This chain links TRBV5-1 with TRBJ1-1; D possibly corresponds to TRBD1 (5 bases). Looked up from germline, CDR1 is SGHRS and CDR2 is YFSETQ. The CDR3 contains 14 residues. Trimming shortened V by 4 bases and J by 4 bases, and 14 bases separated the two germline ends.

V and J are TRBV29-1 and TRBJ1-1; 7 positions agree with TRBD1. This CDR3 spans 15 amino acids. V lost 0 bases and J lost 4; bases outside the gene matches: 8. Germline CDR1 and CDR2: SQVTM and ANQGSEA. The CDR3 DNA follows: TGCAGCGTTGAAGATAGCACCGGGACAGTCACTGAAGCTTTCTTT. Translation: CSVEDSTGTVTEAFF.

This clonotype was observed a single time. The V call is TRBV20-1, the J call TRBJ1-2; the match to TRBD1 covers 9 bases. The CDR3 loop spans 13 amino acids. Looked up from germline, CDR1 is DFQATT and CDR2 is SNEGSKA (reference sequence). This chain's CDR3 is CRAVGQGTYGYTF. The CDR3, as DNA: TGCAGAGCTGTAGGACAGGGGACCTATGGCTACACCTTC.

CDR3 amino acids: CASSLLGGSADTQYF. The DNA for the CDR3 is TGTGCCAGCAGCTTATTAGGGGGCTCGGCAGATACGCAGTATTTT. The chain recombines TRBV11-3 with TRBJ2-3; TRBD1 aligns across 7 bases. V lost 2 bases to trimming and J lost 4 bases; unmatched junction nucleotides: 6. The CDR3 sequence is 15 residues long. CDR1 SGHNT and CDR2 YENEEA come from the germline V gene.

The V gene is TRBV6-1, the J gene TRBJ2-1, with TRBD2 matching over 12 bases. The CDR3 covers 13 residues. The J segment lost 15 bases and the V segment lost 6 bases, leaving 9 bases of the junction unmatched. Germline CDR1 MNHNS, CDR2 SASEGT. CDR3 protein: CASRITSGRQMFF. In nucleotides, the CDR3 is TGTGCCAGCAGAATAACTAGCGGGAGGCAGATGTTCTTC.

J is TRBJ2-2 and V is TRBV5-1; 8 bases are a match to TRBD1. The CDR3 contains 16 residues. Germline CDR1 and CDR2: SGHRS and YFSETQ. V was clipped by 2 bases and J by 6 bases; unmatched bases: 9. CDR3 sequence (DNA): TGCGCCAGCAGCTTAGGACAGGGTAGAAGTGCCGGGGAGCTGTTTTTT. Translation: CASSLGQGRSAGELFF.

To note about this clonotype: Since the CDR3 does not end with the conserved phenylalanine or tryptophan, this likely comes from a read error. This chain joins TRBV6-2 or TRBV6-3 and TRBJ2-2; D gene ambiguous. The CDR3 has 14 residues. With 10 bases removed from V and 5 bases from J, the gap between germline ends came to 17 bases. The germline CDR1 and CDR2 sequences are MNHEY and SVGEGT. CDR3 coding DNA: TGTGCCACCAGGAATTGGGCGGAAACCGGGGAGCTGTTTCTT. Its protein product is CATRNWAETGELFL.

This chain links TRBV7-3 with TRBJ2-3; 8 positions match TRBD2. Germline assignment: CDR1 SGHTA and CDR2 FQGTGA. This CDR3 has 16 amino acids. Trimming took 2 bases from V and 0 from J; bases not matched to a gene: 4. For the CDR3, the DNA is TGTGCCAGCAGCTTACGGGCTAGCGGGAGCACAGATACGCAGTATTTT. This translates into CASSLRASGSTDTQYF.